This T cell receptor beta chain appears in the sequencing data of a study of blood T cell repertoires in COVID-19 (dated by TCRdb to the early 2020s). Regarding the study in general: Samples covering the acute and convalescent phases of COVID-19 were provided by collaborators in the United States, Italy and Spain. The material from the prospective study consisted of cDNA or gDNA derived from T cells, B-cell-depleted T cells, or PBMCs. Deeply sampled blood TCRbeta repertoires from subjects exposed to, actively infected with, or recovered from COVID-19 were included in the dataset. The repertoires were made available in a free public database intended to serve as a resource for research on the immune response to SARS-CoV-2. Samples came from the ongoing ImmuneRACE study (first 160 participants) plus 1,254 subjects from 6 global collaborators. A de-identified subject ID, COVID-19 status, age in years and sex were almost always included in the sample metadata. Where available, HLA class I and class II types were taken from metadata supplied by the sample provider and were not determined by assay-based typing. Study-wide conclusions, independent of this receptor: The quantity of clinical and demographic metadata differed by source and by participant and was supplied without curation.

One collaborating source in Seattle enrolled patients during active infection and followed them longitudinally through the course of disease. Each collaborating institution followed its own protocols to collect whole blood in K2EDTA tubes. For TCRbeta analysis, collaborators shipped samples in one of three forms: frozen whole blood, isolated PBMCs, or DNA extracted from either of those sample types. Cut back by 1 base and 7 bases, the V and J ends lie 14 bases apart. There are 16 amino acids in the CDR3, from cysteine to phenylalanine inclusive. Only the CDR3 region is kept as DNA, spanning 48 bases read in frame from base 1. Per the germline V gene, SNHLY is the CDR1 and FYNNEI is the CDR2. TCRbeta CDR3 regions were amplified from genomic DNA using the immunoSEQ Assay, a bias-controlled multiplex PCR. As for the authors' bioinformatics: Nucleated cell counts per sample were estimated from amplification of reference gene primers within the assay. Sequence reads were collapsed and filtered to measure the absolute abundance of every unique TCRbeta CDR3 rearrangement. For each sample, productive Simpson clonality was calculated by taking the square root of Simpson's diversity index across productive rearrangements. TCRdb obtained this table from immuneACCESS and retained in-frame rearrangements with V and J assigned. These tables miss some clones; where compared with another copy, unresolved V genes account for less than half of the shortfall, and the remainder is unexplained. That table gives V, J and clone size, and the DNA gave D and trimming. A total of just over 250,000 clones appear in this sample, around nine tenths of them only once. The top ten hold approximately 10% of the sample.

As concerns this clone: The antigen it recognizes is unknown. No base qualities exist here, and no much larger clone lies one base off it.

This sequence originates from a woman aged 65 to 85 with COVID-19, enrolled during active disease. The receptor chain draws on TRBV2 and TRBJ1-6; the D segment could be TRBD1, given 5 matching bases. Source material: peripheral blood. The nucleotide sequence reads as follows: TGTGCCAGCAGTGAAGATCGGGGCGGGGGGAATTCACCCCTCCACTTT. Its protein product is CASSEDRGGGNSPLHF.